Listed below are T cell receptor beta chains from one sample, sequenced in a study of cytomegalovirus exposure and HLA in healthy donors. Method: immunoSEQ multiplex PCR; TCRdb's copy keeps in-frame clones and lacks some. The repertoire holds 140,000 or so clones, 72% seen once, with 2% to 2.5% in the top ten. Sequenced material: PBMCs. These receptors all come from a man between 35 and 55 years old in good health and CMV-seronegative. Each CDR3 is given with its conserved first and last residue. The D gene is left open where the match is weak. Size is omitted from some rows. Given values are once, few, many or a class for expanded clones.

TRBJ2-5	NA	NA	TRBV19	TGTGCCAGTAGTATTTATTGGACACTCATCCAAGAGACCCAGTACTTC	CASSIYWTLIQETQYF
TRBJ1-5	TRBD1	NA	TRBV9	TGTGCCAGCAGCGCCAAACAGGGGCATAGCAATCAGCCCCAGCATTTT	CASSAKQGHSNQPQHF
TRBJ2-3	TRBD2	NA	TRBV30	TGTGCCTGGAGCACCGGGGGGACTAGCGGATCCTATAGCACAGATACGCAGTATTTT	CAWSTGGTSGSYSTDTQYF
TRBJ2-1	TRBD2	NA	TRBV10-3	TGTGCCATCCGGACTAGCGGGAGCTCCTACAATGAGCAGTTCTTC	CAIRTSGSSYNEQFF
TRBJ1-2	NA	NA	TRBV5-1	TGCGCCAGCAGCCAAGAAACAGGGATGAGCTATGGCTACACCTTC	CASSQETGMSYGYTF
TRBJ1-5	TRBD1	NA	TRBV28	TGTGCCAGCAGTTTAGTAGACAGGGGGATCCCTCAGCCCCAGCATTTT	CASSLVDRGIPQPQHF
TRBJ2-2	TRBD2	few	TRBV10-3	TGTGCCATCAGCGGGACTAGCGGGCCTAAGGGGACCGGGGAGCTGTTTTTT	CAISGTSGPKGTGELFF
TRBJ2-5	TRBD2	few	TRBV5-1	TGCGCCAGCAGCTTGGATGGCGGGAGGGCCTCAGAGACCCAGTACTTC	CASSLDGGRASETQYF
TRBJ1-2	TRBD1	NA	TRBV7-9	TGTGCCAGCAGCTTCAACAGGGGCCCCACAACGATTGGGGGCTACACCTTC	CASSFNRGPTTIGGYTF
TRBJ1-2	TRBD1	few	TRBV6-6	TGTGCCAGCAGTTACTCACTGCAGGGGGCCGAGGATGGCTACACCTTC	CASSYSLQGAEDGYTF
TRBJ2-7	TRBD1	NA	TRBV28	TGTGCCAGCAGGCTAGGGACAGGGGGCTCCTACGAGCAGTACTTC	CASRLGTGGSYEQYF
TRBJ1-5	TRBD1	few	TRBV19	TGTGCCAGTAACCCAGACAGGGTTAGCAATCAGCCCCAGCATTTT	CASNPDRVSNQPQHF
TRBJ2-7	TRBD2	NA	TRBV7-2	TGTGCCAGCAGCTTTGAGGGAGGGCCGGGGGAGCAGTACTTC	CASSFEGGPGEQYF
TRBJ2-7	NA	NA	TRBV4-1	NA	CASSQGLSWEQYF
TRBJ2-7	NA	NA	TRBV9	TGTGCCAGCAGCCCAGACACAACGGGGTACGAGCAGTACTTC	CASSPDTTGYEQYF
TRBJ2-7	TRBD1	NA	TRBV27	TGTGCAGCCGACAGGGTGAATATTCTCTACGAGCAGTACTTC	CAADRVNILYEQYF
TRBJ2-2	TRBD2	NA	TRBV5-1	TGCGCCACCCACCCTAGCGGGGGGAACACCGGGGAGCTGTTTTTT	CATHPSGGNTGELFF
TRBJ1-2	NA	NA	TRBV19	TGTGCCAGTGGTCGGGGGACCTACGCCTATGGCTACACCTTC	CASGRGTYAYGYTF
TRBJ1-1	TRBD1	NA	TRBV11-2	TGTGCCAGCAGCCCTAGGACAGGGCGGGACACTGAAGCTTTCTTT	CASSPRTGRDTEAFF
TRBJ1-2	NA	NA	TRBV19	TGTGCCAGTAGTATGGGTCGGGGAGGCGGCTATGGCTACACCTTC	CASSMGRGGGYGYTF
TRBJ2-3	TRBD2	NA	TRBV10-3	TGTGCCATCAGTGAGGGCCGGGGGGCAGATACGCAGTATTTT	CAISEGRGADTQYF
TRBJ2-3	TRBD2	NA	TRBV6-8	TGTGCCAGCAAAGCGGGAGACATCACAGATACGCAGTATTTT	CASKAGDITDTQYF
TRBJ2-1	TRBD2	NA	TRBV10-3	TGTGCCATCAGGAGGACTAGCGGGAGGTACAATGAGCAGTTCTTC	CAIRRTSGRYNEQFF
TRBJ2-7	NA	NA	TRBV27	TGTGCCACCGCCAGGGGCAAGACCTACGAGCAGTACTTC	CATARGKTYEQYF
TRBJ1-5	NA	NA	TRBV15	TGTGCCTCCTCGAGTAGAAGCAATCAGCCCCAGCATTTT	CASSSRSNQPQHF
TRBJ1-2	TRBD1	NA	TRBV6-1	TGTGCCAGCAGTGAAGATATCTCGGGACAGGGGCTCTATGGCTACACCTTC	CASSEDISGQGLYGYTF
TRBJ2-2	NA	NA	TRBV2	TGTGCCAGCAGTCCCAGACATTCCGGGGAGCTGTTTTTT	CASSPRHSGELFF
TRBJ1-1	TRBD1	NA	TRBV18	TGTGCCAGCTCACCTAGACAGGGGGCCTTACCGGAAGCTTTCTTT	CASSPRQGALPEAFF
TRBJ2-7	TRBD1	NA	TRBV6-5	TGTGCCAGCAGTTATGACAGGGGGCTTCGTCGGGGGGAGCAGTACTTC	CASSYDRGLRRGEQYF
TRBJ1-1	NA	NA	TRBV28	TGTGCCAGCAGCGTAGCCGGGACACCGAACACTGAAGCTTTCTTT	CASSVAGTPNTEAFF
TRBJ1-1	NA	NA	TRBV6-5	TGTGCCAGCAGTTACTCGAGTGAGCAGGGGAGCACTGAAGCTTTCTTT	CASSYSSEQGSTEAFF